A single sample is the source of the 2 T cell receptor beta chains below, sequenced in a study of blood T cell repertoires in COVID-19. The method was immunoSEQ multiplex PCR; TCRdb's version includes in-frame clones alone and lacks a portion of them. The repertoire holds approximately 88,000 clones, about four fifths seen once, with 6.3% in the top ten. The sequencing sample was made of peripheral blood. Receptors were obtained from a man in his 70s with COVID-19, enrolled during active disease.

The genes are TRBV3-1 (or the pseudogene TRBV3-2) and TRBJ2-7, with 10 bases matching TRBD1. The germline CDR1 and CDR2 sequences are LGHDT and YNNKEL (reference sequence). CDR3 length: 15 residues. With 4 bases clipped from V and 2 bases from J, the junction kept 5 bases outside the gene matches. Here the CDR3 reads CASSPTGTGAYEQYF. DNA for the CDR3: TGTGCCAGCAGCCCGACGGGGACAGGGGCCTACGAGCAGTACTTC.

This chain joins TRBV4-3 and TRBJ2-7; the D gene is possibly TRBD1 (5 bases). Germline assignment: CDR1 LGHNA and CDR2 YSLEER. This CDR3 has 13 residues. V lost 0 bases and J 4 bases, leaving 7 bases between the germline ends. CDR3 loop: CASSQDSGYEQYF. The CDR3 DNA follows: TGCGCCAGCAGCCAAGATTCAGGGTACGAGCAGTACTTC.